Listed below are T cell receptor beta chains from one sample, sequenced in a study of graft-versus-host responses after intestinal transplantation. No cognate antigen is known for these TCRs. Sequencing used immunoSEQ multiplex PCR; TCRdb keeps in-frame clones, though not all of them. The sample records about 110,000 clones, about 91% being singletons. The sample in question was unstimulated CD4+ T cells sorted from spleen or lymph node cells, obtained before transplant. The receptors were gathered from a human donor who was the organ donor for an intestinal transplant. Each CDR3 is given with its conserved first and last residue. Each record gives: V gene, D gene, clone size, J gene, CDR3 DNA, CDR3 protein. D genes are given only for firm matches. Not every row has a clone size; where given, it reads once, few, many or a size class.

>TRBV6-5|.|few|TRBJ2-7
TGTGCCAGCAGTTACTCCGGATCAATGACCTACGAGCAGTACTTC
CASSYSGSMTYEQYF
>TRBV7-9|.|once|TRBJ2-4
TGTGCCAGCAGCTCCCCGGCAGGGAGGATAGGCATTCAGTACTTC
CASSSPAGRIGIQYF
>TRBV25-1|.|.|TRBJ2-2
TGTGCCAGCAGTGACGTCAGAAAAAACACCGGGGAGCTGTTTTTT
CASSDVRKNTGELFF
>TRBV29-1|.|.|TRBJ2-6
TGCAGCGTTGAACAGGCCTCTGGGGCCAACGTCCTGACTTTC
CSVEQASGANVLTF
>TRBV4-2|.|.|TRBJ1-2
TGTGCCAGCAGCCAGAAAACAGGGTCTAACTATGGCTACACCTTC
CASSQKTGSNYGYTF
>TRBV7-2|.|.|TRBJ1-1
TGTGCCAGCAGCAGAACGGTACAGAACACTGAAGCTTTCTTT
CASSRTVQNTEAFF
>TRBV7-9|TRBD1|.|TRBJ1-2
TGTGCCAGCAGCCGACAGGGGACGCCCTATGGCTACACCTTC
CASSRQGTPYGYTF
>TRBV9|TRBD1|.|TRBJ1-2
TGTGCCAGCAGCCTACGGACAGGGAACTATGGCTACACCTTC
CASSLRTGNYGYTF
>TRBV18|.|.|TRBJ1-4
TGTGCCAGCTCACCACGGGAGGCAACTAATGAAAAACTGTTTTTT
CASSPREATNEKLFF
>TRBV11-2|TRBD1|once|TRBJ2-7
TGTGCCAGCAGCTGGGGACAGGGGGCGCGGGAGCAGTACTTC
CASSWGQGAREQYF
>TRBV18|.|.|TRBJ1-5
TGTGCCAGCTCACCGGGACTCAATCAGCCCCAGCATTTT
CASSPGLNQPQHF
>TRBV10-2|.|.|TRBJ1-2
TGCGCCAGCAGTGCCACCGGGAGGGGACTCTATGGCTACACCTTC
CASSATGRGLYGYTF
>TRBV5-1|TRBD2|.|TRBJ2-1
TGCGCCAGCAGCTCCAAGACTAGCGGAGACAATGAGCAGTTCTTC
CASSSKTSGDNEQFF
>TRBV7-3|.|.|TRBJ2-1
TGTGCCAGCAGCCGGGATTATTGGGATGAGCAGTTCTTC
CASSRDYWDEQFF
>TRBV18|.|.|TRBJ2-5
TGTGCCAGCTCACCAGGATTAGGCCTAGCTGAGACCCAGTACTTC
CASSPGLGLAETQYF
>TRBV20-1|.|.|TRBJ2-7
TGCAGTGTAGGACGCTCCTACGAGCAGTACTTC
CSVGRSYEQYF
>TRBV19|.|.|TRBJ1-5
TGTGCCAGTAGTATAGCAGGGAATCAGCCCCAGCATTTT
CASSIAGNQPQHF
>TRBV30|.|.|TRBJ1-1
TGTGCCTGGAGGGCCGGAAAGAGGATCTTT
CAWRAGKRIF
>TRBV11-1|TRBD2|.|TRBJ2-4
TGTGCCAGCAGCGTGGGGAGGGCGCAAAACATTCAGTACTTC
CASSVGRAQNIQYF
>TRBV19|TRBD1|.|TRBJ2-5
TGTGCCAGTAGTATGGGACAGGGCACCCAAGAGACCCAGTACTTC
CASSMGQGTQETQYF
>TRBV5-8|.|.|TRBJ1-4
TGTGCCAGCAGCTTGGATCATGGAAGGGCAGGTGAAAAACTGTTTTTT
CASSLDHGRAGEKLFF
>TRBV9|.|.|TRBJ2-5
TGTGCCAGCAGCCCCCGGACTACACAAGAGACCCAGTACTTC
CASSPRTTQETQYF
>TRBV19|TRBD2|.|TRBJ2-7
TGTGCCAGTAGTATAACCGTAGCGGGGGCCAACTCCTACGAGCAGTACTTC
CASSITVAGANSYEQYF
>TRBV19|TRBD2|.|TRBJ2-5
TGTGCCAGTACTGTGACTAGCGGGGGGGCCGGCGAGACCCAGTACTTC
CASTVTSGGAGETQYF
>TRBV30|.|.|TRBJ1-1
TGTGCCTGGAGTAACGCAGGGGCCGAAACTCTGAACACTGAAGCTTTCTTT
CAWSNAGAETLNTEAFF
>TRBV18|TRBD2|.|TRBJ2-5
TGTGCCAGCTCACCAAGGGGAGGGAACCAAGAGACCCAGTACTTC
CASSPRGGNQETQYF
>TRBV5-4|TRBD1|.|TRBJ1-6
TGTGCCAGCAGCTCGCAACAACTTACAGGGGGCAAGTCACCCCTCCACTTT
CASSSQQLTGGKSPLHF
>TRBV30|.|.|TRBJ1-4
TGTGCCTGCTCCGGGACACCAGCAACTAATGAAAAACTGTTTTTT
CACSGTPATNEKLFF
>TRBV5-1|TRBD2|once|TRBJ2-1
TGCGCCAGCACCCTGGAAGTTAGGGCTAGCGGCAACAATGAGCAGTTCTTC
CASTLEVRASGNNEQFF
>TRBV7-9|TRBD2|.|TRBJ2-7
TGTGCCAGCAGCCCTTCCGGGACTAGCTCCTACGAGCAGTACTTC
CASSPSGTSSYEQYF
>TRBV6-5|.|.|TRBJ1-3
TGTGCCAGCAGTTATCAGGCGAACTCTGGAAACACCATATATTTT
CASSYQANSGNTIYF
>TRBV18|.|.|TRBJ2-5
TGTGCCAGCTCTCCCACAAGTCTTCAAGAGACCCAGTACTTC
CASSPTSLQETQYF
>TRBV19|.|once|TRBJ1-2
TGTGCCAGTAGGAACAGGTCTGTGGATGGCTACACCTTC
CASRNRSVDGYTF
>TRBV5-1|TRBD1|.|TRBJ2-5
TGCGCCAGCAGCTGGGCCGGGACAGGGGGGGAGGAGACCCAGTACTTC
CASSWAGTGGEETQYF
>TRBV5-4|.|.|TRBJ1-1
TGTGCCAGCAGCTTGTGGCAGGTTGCCGGGACTGAAGCTTTCTTT
CASSLWQVAGTEAFF
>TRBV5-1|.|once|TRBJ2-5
TGCGCCAGTAACCCTGGTCTATCTGGGGACCCCCAAGAGACCCAGTACTTC
CASNPGLSGDPQETQYF
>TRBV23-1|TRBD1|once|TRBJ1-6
TGCGCCAGCAGTACCGCCGGACAGGGGGATAATTCACCCCTCCACTTT
CASSTAGQGDNSPLHF
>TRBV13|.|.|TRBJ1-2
TGTGCCAGCGGTAGAACAAACTATGGCTACACCTTC
CASGRTNYGYTF
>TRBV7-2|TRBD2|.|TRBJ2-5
TGTGCCAGCAGCTTGTCGGGAGGCCCCCAAGAGACCCAGTACTTC
CASSLSGGPQETQYF
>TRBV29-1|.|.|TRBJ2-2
TGCAGCGTTGAACGTGGGGGGCGCACCGGGGAGCTGTTTTTT
CSVERGGRTGELFF
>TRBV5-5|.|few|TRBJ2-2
TGTGCCAGCAGCCCCGGGGGGCAGATCACCGGGGAGCTGTTTTTT
CASSPGGQITGELFF
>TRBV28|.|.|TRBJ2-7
TGTGCCAGCAGTTGGGGAGGGGGGTACGAGCAGTACTTC
CASSWGGGYEQYF
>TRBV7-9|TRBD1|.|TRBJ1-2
TGTGCCAGCACCCCTTGGCAGGGGGACGGCTACACCTTC
CASTPWQGDGYTF